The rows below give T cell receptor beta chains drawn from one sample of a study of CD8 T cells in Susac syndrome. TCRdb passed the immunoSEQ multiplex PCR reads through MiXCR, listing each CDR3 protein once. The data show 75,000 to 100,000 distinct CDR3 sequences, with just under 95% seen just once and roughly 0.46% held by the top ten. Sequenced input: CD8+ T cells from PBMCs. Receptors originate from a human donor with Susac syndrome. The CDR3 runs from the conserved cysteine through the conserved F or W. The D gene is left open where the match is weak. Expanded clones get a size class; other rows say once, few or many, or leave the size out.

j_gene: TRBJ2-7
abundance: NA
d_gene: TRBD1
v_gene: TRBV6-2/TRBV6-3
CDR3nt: TGTGCCAGCAGTCGTTTCGATACAGGGGACTACGAGCAGTACTTC
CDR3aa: CASSRFDTGDYEQYF

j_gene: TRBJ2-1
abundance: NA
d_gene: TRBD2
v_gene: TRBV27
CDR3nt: TGTGCCAGCAGTCCGGGAGGAGATCCGGGGGAGCAGTTCTTC
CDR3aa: CASSPGGDPGEQFF

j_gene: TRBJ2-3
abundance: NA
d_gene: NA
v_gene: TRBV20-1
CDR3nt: TGCAGTGCACCCCTGGGCCCGGGGCCAAGCACAGATACGCAGTATTTT
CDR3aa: CSAPLGPGPSTDTQYF

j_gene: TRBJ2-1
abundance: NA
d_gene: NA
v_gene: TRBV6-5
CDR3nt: TGTGCCAGCAGTTACTCGGGAGGACCCAACAATGAGCAGTTCTTC
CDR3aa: CASSYSGGPNNEQFF

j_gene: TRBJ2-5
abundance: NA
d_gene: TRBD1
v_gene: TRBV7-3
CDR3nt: TGTGCCAGCAGTTGGACAGGGAGTCTAGGGGAGACCCAGTACTTC
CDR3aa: CASSWTGSLGETQYF

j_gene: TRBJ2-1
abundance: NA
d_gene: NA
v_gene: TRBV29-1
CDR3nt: TGCAGCGTTGGAGTCTCAGAGAATGAGCAGTTCTTC
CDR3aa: CSVGVSENEQFF

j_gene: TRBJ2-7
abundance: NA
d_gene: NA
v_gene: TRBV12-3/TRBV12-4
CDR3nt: TGTGCCAGCAGTTTAATCCCAGCCGAGCAGTACTTC
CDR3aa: CASSLIPAEQYF

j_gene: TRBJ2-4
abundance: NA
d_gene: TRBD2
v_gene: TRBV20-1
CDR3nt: TGCAGTGCTAGCAGCGGGAGGGGTCAAAACATTCAGTACTTC
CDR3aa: CSASSGRGQNIQYF

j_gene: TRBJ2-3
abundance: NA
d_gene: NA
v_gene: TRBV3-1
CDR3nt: TGTGCCAGCAGCCAAGTGTTCACAGATACGCAGTATTTT
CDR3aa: CASSQVFTDTQYF

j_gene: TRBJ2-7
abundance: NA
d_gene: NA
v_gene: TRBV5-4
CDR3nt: TGTGCCAGCAGCTTGGCAGGACGGTCCTACGAGCAGTACTTC
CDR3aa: CASSLAGRSYEQYF

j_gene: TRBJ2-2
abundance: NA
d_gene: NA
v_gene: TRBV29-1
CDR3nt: TGCAGCGTTGAGGGAAGGGGGACCGGGGAGCTGTTTTTT
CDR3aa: CSVEGRGTGELFF

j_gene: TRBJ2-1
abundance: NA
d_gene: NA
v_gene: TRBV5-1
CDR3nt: TGCGCCAGCAGCTTGGCCCCAGACCCCTCCTACAATGAGCAGTTCTTC
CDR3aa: CASSLAPDPSYNEQFF

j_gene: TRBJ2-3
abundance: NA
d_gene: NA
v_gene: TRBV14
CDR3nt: TGTGCCAGCAGCCAAGATCTATACGCAGATACGCAGTATTTT
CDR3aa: CASSQDLYADTQYF

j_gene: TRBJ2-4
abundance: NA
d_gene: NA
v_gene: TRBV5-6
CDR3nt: TGTGCCAGCAGCTTGTTTGCGGCAGGAGCCAAAAACATTCAGTACTTC
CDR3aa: CASSLFAAGAKNIQYF

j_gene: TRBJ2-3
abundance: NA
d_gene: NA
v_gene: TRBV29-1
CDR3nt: TGCAGCGTTGAACCGGACACAGATACGCAGTATTTT
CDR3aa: CSVEPDTDTQYF

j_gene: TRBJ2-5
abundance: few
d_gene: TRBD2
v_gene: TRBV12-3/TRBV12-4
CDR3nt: TGTGCCAGCAGCCCGGGACTAGCGGGAGGATGGGTGGAGACCCAGTACTTC
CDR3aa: CASSPGLAGGWVETQYF

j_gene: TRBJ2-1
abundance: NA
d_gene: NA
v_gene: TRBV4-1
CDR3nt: TGCGCCAGCAGCCAAGATCCCTACAATGAGCAGTTCTTC
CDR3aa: CASSQDPYNEQFF

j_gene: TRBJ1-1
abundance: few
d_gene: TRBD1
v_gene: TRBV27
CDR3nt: TGTGCCAGCAGTTTATCGCCCACAGGGGTCACTGAAGCTTTCTTT
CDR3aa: CASSLSPTGVTEAFF

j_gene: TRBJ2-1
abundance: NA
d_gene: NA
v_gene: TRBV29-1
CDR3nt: TGCAGCGCCAAGACTAGTTTTTATGAGCAGTTCTTC
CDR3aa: CSAKTSFYEQFF

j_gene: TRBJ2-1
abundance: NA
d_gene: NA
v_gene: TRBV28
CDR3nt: TGTGCCAGCAGTTTGGATAGGGGGGTCGATGAGCAGTTCTTC
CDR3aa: CASSLDRGVDEQFF

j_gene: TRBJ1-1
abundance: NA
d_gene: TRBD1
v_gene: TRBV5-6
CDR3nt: TGTGCCAGCAATGAACAGGGGGTTAACACTGAAGCTTTCTTT
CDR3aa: CASNEQGVNTEAFF

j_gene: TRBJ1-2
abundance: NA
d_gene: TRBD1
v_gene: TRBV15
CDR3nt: TGTGCCACCAGCAGACTGGGACAGGGGGAGGCCTATGGCTACACCTTC
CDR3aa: CATSRLGQGEAYGYTF

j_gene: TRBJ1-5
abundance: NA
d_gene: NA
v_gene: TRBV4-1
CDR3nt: TGCGCCAGCAGCCCAACGAAGGGGATCAATCAGCCCCAGCATTTT
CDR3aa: CASSPTKGINQPQHF

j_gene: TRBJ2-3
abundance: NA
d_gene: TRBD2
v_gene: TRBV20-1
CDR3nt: TGCAGTGCTTATAGCGGGAGGGAGCCAGATACGCAGTATTTT
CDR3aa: CSAYSGREPDTQYF

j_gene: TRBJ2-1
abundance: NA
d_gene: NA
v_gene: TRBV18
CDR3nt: TGTGCCAGCTCACCACCAATTACTAGCTCTACCTTCCATGAGCAGTTCTTC
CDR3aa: CASSPPITSSTFHEQFF

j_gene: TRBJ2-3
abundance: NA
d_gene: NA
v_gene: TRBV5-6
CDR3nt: TGTGCCAGCACCCTTGGAAGCACAGATACGCAGTATTTT
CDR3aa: CASTLGSTDTQYF

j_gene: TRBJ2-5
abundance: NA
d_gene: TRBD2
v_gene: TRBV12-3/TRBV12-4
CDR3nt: TGTGCCAGCAGTTTCCCCTCAACCGGGACTAGCGGGAGGAGCACCGAAGAGACCCAGTACTTC
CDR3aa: CASSFPSTGTSGRSTEETQYF

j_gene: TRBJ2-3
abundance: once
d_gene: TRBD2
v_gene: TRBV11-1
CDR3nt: TGTGCCAGCAGCTCGACAAATCCTAGCGGGAGGGGACGCAACACAGATACGCAGTATTTT
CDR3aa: CASSSTNPSGRGRNTDTQYF

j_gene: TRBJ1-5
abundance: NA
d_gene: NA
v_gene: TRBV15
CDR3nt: TGTGCCACCAGCAGTTTTCCCAATCAGCCCCAGCATTTT
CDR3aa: CATSSFPNQPQHF

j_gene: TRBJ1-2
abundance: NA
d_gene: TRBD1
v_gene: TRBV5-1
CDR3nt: TGCGCCAGCAGCACCGGACAGGGCTACGGCTACACCTTC
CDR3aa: CASSTGQGYGYTF

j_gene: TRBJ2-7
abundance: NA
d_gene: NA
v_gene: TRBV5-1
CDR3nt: TGCGCCAGCAGCTTAGATGACGGTTTTCGCGAGCAGTACTTC
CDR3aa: CASSLDDGFREQYF

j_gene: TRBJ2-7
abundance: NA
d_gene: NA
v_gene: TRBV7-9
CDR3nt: TGTGCCAGCAGCGCCGGTGGGGGAGGCGAGCAGTACTTC
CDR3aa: CASSAGGGGEQYF

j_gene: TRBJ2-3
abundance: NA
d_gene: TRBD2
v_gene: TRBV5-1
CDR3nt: TGCGCCAGCAGCTTTACTAGCGCTAGCACAGATACGCAGTATTTT
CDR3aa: CASSFTSASTDTQYF

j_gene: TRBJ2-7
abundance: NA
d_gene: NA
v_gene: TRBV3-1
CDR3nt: TGTGCCAGCAGCCCGACTTCGGGGGAGTACGAGCAGTACTTC
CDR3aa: CASSPTSGEYEQYF

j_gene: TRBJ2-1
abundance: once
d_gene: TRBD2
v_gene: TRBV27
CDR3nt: TGTGCCAGCAGTTTAGGGCTAGCGGGAGCTGTCGAGCAGTTCTTC
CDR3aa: CASSLGLAGAVEQFF

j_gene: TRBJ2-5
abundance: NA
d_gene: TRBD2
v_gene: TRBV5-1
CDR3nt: TGCGCCAGCAGCTGGGTAGCGGGGGGGACTCAAGAGACCCAGTACTTC
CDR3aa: CASSWVAGGTQETQYF

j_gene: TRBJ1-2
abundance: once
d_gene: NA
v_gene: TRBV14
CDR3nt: TGTGCCAGCAGCCAATGGGGGACGGACGGCTACACCTTC
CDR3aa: CASSQWGTDGYTF

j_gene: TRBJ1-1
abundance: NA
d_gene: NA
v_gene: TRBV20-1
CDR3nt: TGCAGTGCTAGGCCGGGGGGGGACACTGAAGCTTTCTTT
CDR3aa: CSARPGGDTEAFF

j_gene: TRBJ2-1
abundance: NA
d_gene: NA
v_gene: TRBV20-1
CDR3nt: TGCAGTGCCCCGGTTGGGGATTACAATGAGCAGTTCTTC
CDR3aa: CSAPVGDYNEQFF